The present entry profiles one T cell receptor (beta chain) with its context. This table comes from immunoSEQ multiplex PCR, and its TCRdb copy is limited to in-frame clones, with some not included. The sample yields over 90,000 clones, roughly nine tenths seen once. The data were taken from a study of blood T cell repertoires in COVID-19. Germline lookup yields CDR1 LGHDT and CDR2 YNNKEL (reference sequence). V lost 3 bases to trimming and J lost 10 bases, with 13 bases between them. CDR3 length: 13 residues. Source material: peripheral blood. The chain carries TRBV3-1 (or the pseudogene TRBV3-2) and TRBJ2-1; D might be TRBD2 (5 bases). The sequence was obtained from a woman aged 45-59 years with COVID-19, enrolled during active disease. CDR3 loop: CASSQGSGLEQFF. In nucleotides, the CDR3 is TGTGCCAGCAGCCAGGGGTCGGGATTAGAGCAGTTCTTC.